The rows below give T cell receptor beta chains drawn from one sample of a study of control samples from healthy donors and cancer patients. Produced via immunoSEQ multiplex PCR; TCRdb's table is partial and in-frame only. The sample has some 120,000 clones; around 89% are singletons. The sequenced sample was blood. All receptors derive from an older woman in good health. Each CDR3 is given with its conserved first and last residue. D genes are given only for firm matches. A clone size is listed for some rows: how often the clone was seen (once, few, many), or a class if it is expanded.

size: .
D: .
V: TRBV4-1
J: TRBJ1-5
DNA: TGCGCCAGCAGCCAAGATCAGAGGGGGATAGGGGGGCCCCAGCATTTT
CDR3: CASSQDQRGIGGPQHF

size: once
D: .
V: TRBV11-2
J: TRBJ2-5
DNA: TGTGCCAGCAGCTCAGACGAGACCCAGTACTTC
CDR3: CASSSDETQYF

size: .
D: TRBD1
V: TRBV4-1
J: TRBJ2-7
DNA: TGCGCCAGCAGCCATGCCAACCCGGGACAGGGGGCCTACGAGCAGTACTTC
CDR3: CASSHANPGQGAYEQYF

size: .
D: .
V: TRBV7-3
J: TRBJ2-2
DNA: TGTGCCAGCAGCGCCCCCGGAGACGGGGAGCTGTTTTTT
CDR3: CASSAPGDGELFF

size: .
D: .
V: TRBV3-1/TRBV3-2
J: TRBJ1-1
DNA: TGTGCCAGCAGCGCCTGGAACACTGAAGCTTTCTTT
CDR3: CASSAWNTEAFF

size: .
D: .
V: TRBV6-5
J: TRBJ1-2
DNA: TGTGCCAGCAGTTCCCCCGGGGTGCATGGCTACACCTTC
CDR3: CASSSPGVHGYTF

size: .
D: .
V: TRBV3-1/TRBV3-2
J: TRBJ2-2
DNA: TGTGCCAGCAGCCAAAACGTCGGCGGGGAGCTGTTTTTT
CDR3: CASSQNVGGELFF

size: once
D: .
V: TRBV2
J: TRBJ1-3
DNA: TGTGCCAGCAGTGCCAGCTCTGGAAACACCATATATTTT
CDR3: CASSASSGNTIYF

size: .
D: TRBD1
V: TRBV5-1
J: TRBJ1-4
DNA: TGCGCCAGCAGCGGACAGGGGGCGGAGAATGAAAAACTGTTTTTT
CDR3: CASSGQGAENEKLFF

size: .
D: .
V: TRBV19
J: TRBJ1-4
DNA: TGTGCCACTAGGGGACAACTTGCAACTAATGAAAAACTGTTTTTT
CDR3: CATRGQLATNEKLFF

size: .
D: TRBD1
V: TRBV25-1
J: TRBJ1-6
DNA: TGTGCCAGCAGTGCTGGACAGGGGGCGATGAGGACCCTCCACTTT
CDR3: CASSAGQGAMRTLHF

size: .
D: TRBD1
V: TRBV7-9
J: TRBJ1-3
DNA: TGTGCCAGCAGCCCACAGGGGGCCAGGAACACCATATATTTT
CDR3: CASSPQGARNTIYF

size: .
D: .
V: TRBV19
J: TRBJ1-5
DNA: TGTGCCGGAGGAAAGGGGCATCAGCCCCAGCATTTT
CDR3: CAGGKGHQPQHF

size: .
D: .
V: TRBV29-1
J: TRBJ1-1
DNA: TGCAGCGTCGAAGAAACAGGGAACACTGAAGCTTTCTTT
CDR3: CSVEETGNTEAFF

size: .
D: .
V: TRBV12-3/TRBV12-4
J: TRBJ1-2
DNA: TGTGCCAGCAGTCCAGGGGACTATGGCTACACCTTC
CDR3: CASSPGDYGYTF